The 5 T cell receptor beta chains in this list originate from one sample, sequenced in a study of shared clonotypes between healthy human individuals. Assay: immunoSEQ multiplex PCR; the TCRdb copy retains only in-frame clones and omits some. The sample carries over 850,000 clones, around 82% recorded once. What was sequenced was memory CD4+ T cells from PBMCs. The subset is: CD45RA-negative fraction. The receptors come from a man aged 18 to 29 in good health. Some clones in this sample may be carry-over from other donors' samples.

The chain joins TRBV7-3 to TRBJ2-3, with 14 bases lining up with TRBD2. The CDR3 covers 18 residues. The germline CDR1 and CDR2 sequences are SGHTA and FQGTGA. J lost 4 bases, V lost 2 bases, and 8 bases had no gene match. CDR3 region: CASSLDSPTSGRADTQYF. DNA of the CDR3: TGTGCCAGCAGCTTAGATTCCCCGACTAGCGGGAGGGCAGATACGCAGTATTTT.

The chain uses TRBV27 and TRBJ1-4; 7 bases align to TRBD1. V trimming: 6 bases; J trimming: 7 bases; junction bases outside the gene matches: 8. CDR3 size: 14 residues. Germline assignment: CDR1 MNHEY and CDR2 SMNVEV (reference sequence). The CDR3 nucleotides read TGTGCCAGCAGCGCCGACAGGGTTGGTGAAAAACTGTTTTTT. It translates to CASSADRVGEKLFF.

This clone was detected only a few times. The chain uses TRBV11-2 and TRBJ1-1; TRBD1 might be the D (5 bases). Germline V gives CDR1 SGHAT, CDR2 FQNNGV. Trimming took 3 bases from V and 11 from J, leaving 19 bases between them. The CDR3 contains 14 residues. The CDR3 sequence: CASSLRSGLELAFF. Written as DNA, the CDR3 is TGTGCCAGCAGCTTGCGGTCAGGGTTGGAGTTGGCTTTCTTT.

V usage is TRBV29-1 and J usage is TRBJ2-7; weak D call: TRBD2 (5 bases). This CDR3 comprises 11 residues. Trimming shortened V by 4 bases and J by 3 bases, and 7 bases separated the two germline ends. Germline assignment: CDR1 SQVTM and CDR2 ANQGSEA. CDR3 bases: TGCAGCGTTGGAGACTACTACGAGCAGTACTTC. Translating it yields CSVGDYYEQYF.

The chain recombines TRBV28 with TRBJ2-7; D not certain. The ends were cut back, 5 bases at V and 5 bases at J, with 10 bases in the middle. CDR3 length equals 12 residues. Germline CDR1 and CDR2: MDHEN and SYDVKM. The CDR3 DNA sequence: TGTGCCAGCAGTGCTTACTTAAACGAGCAGTACTTC. Protein sequence: CASSAYLNEQYF.